This is a list of T cell receptor beta chains from one sample in a study of blood T cell repertoires in COVID-19. Some clones are missing from TCRdb's copy, which holds only in-frame ones; the method was immunoSEQ multiplex PCR. The data show under 130,000 clones, with roughly 69% seen just once and approximately 5.9% held by the top ten. The sample taken for sequencing was peripheral blood. The receptors originated from an older man with acute or convalescent COVID-19. Each CDR3 is given with its conserved first and last residue. Fields, in order: J gene, D gene, clone size, V gene, CDR3 protein, CDR3 DNA. The D gene is left open where the match is weak. A row's size may be missing; if present it is once, few, many or a size class.

j_call: TRBJ2-3
d_call: TRBD1
clone_size: .
v_call: TRBV4-3
cdr3_aa: CASSQGTGGTDTQYF
cdr3_nt: TGCGCCAGCAGCCAAGGGACAGGGGGGACAGATACGCAGTATTTT

j_call: TRBJ2-2
d_call: TRBD2
clone_size: few
v_call: TRBV27
cdr3_aa: CASTGIPRGSGRTNTGELFF
cdr3_nt: TGTGCCAGCACCGGGATCCCTCGGGGTAGCGGGAGAACGAACACCGGGGAGCTGTTTTTT

j_call: TRBJ1-2
d_call: .
clone_size: once
v_call: TRBV2
cdr3_aa: CASSEELNYGYTF
cdr3_nt: TGTGCCAGCAGTGAAGAGCTTAACTATGGCTACACCTTC

j_call: TRBJ2-1
d_call: .
clone_size: .
v_call: TRBV7-9
cdr3_aa: CASSLASLSSYNEQFF
cdr3_nt: TGTGCCAGCAGCTTAGCGTCGCTTAGCTCCTACAATGAGCAGTTCTTC

j_call: TRBJ2-3
d_call: TRBD2
clone_size: .
v_call: TRBV6-5
cdr3_aa: CASSSGLVADTQYF
cdr3_nt: TGTGCCAGCAGTTCTGGACTAGTTGCAGATACGCAGTATTTT

j_call: TRBJ2-7
d_call: TRBD1
clone_size: .
v_call: TRBV29-1
cdr3_aa: CSGGLGQGLEQYF
cdr3_nt: TGCAGCGGGGGGTTGGGACAGGGGCTCGAGCAGTACTTC

j_call: TRBJ2-7
d_call: .
clone_size: .
v_call: TRBV5-1
cdr3_aa: CASSFGPRGKLEQYF
cdr3_nt: TGCGCCAGCAGCTTCGGTCCCAGGGGAAAACTCGAGCAGTACTTC

j_call: TRBJ2-5
d_call: .
clone_size: .
v_call: TRBV7-3
cdr3_aa: CASSFRRGETQYF
cdr3_nt: TGTGCCAGCAGCTTTCGGCGGGGAGAGACCCAGTACTTC

j_call: TRBJ2-3
d_call: TRBD1
clone_size: .
v_call: TRBV2
cdr3_aa: CASKDRASTDTQYF
cdr3_nt: TGTGCCAGCAAGGACAGGGCTAGCACAGATACGCAGTATTTT

j_call: TRBJ1-6
d_call: TRBD1
clone_size: .
v_call: TRBV27
cdr3_aa: CASRETDRVDNSPLHF
cdr3_nt: TGTGCCAGCAGGGAGACGGACAGGGTCGATAATTCACCCCTCCACTTT

j_call: TRBJ1-6
d_call: .
clone_size: few
v_call: TRBV28
cdr3_aa: CASSLPTGPSPLHF
cdr3_nt: TGTGCCAGCAGTTTACCTACAGGGCCTTCACCCCTCCACTTT

j_call: TRBJ1-2
d_call: .
clone_size: .
v_call: TRBV9
cdr3_aa: CASSESEGRYGYTF
cdr3_nt: TGTGCCAGCAGCGAATCTGAGGGGAGGTATGGCTACACCTTC